This T cell receptor beta chain emerged from a study of early T cells in non-severe SARS-CoV-2 infection. TCRdb processed the 5' RACE reads anew with MiXCR; each CDR3 protein has one entry. Here the sample spans some 18,000 distinct CDR3 sequences, around 5.9% being singletons. Per the germline V gene, CDR1 is SEHNR and CDR2 is FQNEAQ (reference sequence). This CDR3 is built from 15 residues. With 3 bases clipped from V and 9 bases from J, the junction kept 6 bases outside the gene matches. A few counts support this clonotype. The TCR comes from an adult who was a healthcare worker with PCR-confirmed SARS-CoV-2 infection or an uninfected control (not recorded which). This chain uses TRBV7-9 with TRBJ2-1; 12 positions agree with TRBD2. Material: whole blood. CDR3: CASSLARLAGVEQFF. In DNA, the CDR3 is TGTGCCAGCAGCTTGGCCCGACTAGCGGGAGTTGAGCAGTTCTTC.